The entry below gives a single TCR beta chain sequence along with its context. Germline is not matched at one junction end, which may reflect a read error. The authors' processing: By means of reference gene primer amplification, nucleated cell counts were estimated. Repertoires were generated with immunoSEQ multiplex PCR, while TCRdb's copy carries only in-frame clones and drops some. Clonal size and the V and J genes are those of that table, whereas D and trimming came from the DNA. The sample carries about 110,000 clones, approximately 80% recorded once. The CDR3 is 14 residues long. Germline V CDR1 and CDR2: MNHNS, SASEGT. These data come from a study of blood T cell repertoires in COVID-19. Study details: Both acute and convalescent COVID-19 samples were obtained from the United States, Italy and Spain. PBMCs, B-cell-depleted T cells, or T cells were the source of the cDNA or gDNA that made up the material.

The TCR originated in a woman of 80 years or more with active or convalescent COVID-19. Material for sequencing was peripheral blood. The chain recombines TRBV6-1 with TRBJ2-1; TRBD2 agrees at 7 bases. CDR3 region: CASGDVGRPDEQFF. The CDR3 nucleotides read TGTGCCAGCGGTGATGTCGGGAGGCCTGATGAGCAGTTCTTC.